The present T cell receptor beta chain was sequenced within a study of cytomegalovirus exposure and HLA in healthy donors. V dropped 6 bases and J dropped 4 bases, with 16 bases sitting between them. Germline CDR1 is MNHEY and CDR2 is SMNVEV (reference sequence). The CDR3 length is 15 residues. In the PCR, 60 Vbeta and 13 Jbeta primers were used. Sequenced by immunoSEQ multiplex PCR; TCRdb stores in-frame clones only, minus some. Here the sample spans over 95,000 clones, approximately 80% being singletons. This rearrangement joins TRBV27 to TRBJ1-3, with D possibly matching TRBD1 (6 bases). The specimen sequenced was PBMCs. The receptor was isolated from a woman aged 18-29 years in good health and CMV-seronegative. The CDR3 DNA is TGTGCCAGCAGCCCGGGCAGGGGCCGAGGAAACACCATATATTTT. Its protein product is CASSPGRGRGNTIYF.